These T cell receptor beta chains were read from a single sample in a study of blood T cell repertoires in COVID-19. The assay was immunoSEQ multiplex PCR, and TCRdb's table has in-frame clones only and misses some. Altogether around 210,000 clones are present, around 82% being singletons, with the ten largest covering less than 7%. Sequencing was done on a sample of peripheral blood. Every receptor here comes from a woman aged 65 to 85 with acute or convalescent COVID-19. Both conserved end residues are part of each CDR3. D genes are given only for firm matches. The listing skips clone size in some rows; elsewhere it reads once, few, many or a size class.

TRBD2	TRBV6-1	TRBJ2-1	NA	CASSVWTSGNSYNEQFF	TGTGCCAGCAGTGTATGGACTAGCGGCAACTCCTACAATGAGCAGTTCTTC
TRBD1	TRBV5-4	TRBJ2-7	NA	CASSLANEGAREQYF	TGTGCCAGCAGCTTGGCCAATGAGGGGGCGCGGGAGCAGTACTTC
TRBD2	TRBV25-1	TRBJ2-7	NA	CASSDSGGIYEQYF	TGTGCCAGCAGTGATTCGGGGGGGATTTACGAGCAGTACTTC
NA	TRBV2	TRBJ1-5	NA	CASSVGNSPYQPQHF	TGTGCCAGCAGTGTAGGTAACAGCCCGTATCAGCCCCAGCATTTT
NA	TRBV4-1	TRBJ1-2	NA	CASSLSIILAGDDLWGYTF	TGCGCCAGCAGCCTTAGTATTATCCTTGCGGGGGACGACCTCTGGGGCTACACCTTC
NA	TRBV30	TRBJ1-6	NA	CAWSSGKGGSPLHF	TGTGCCTGGAGTAGCGGGAAAGGGGGATCACCCCTCCACTTT
TRBD2	TRBV3-1/TRBV3-2	TRBJ2-7	few	CASSRPLFSSGAGYEQYF	TGTGCCAGCAGCCGCCCCCTCTTTAGCAGCGGGGCGGGCTACGAGCAGTACTTC
TRBD1	TRBV3-1/TRBV3-2	TRBJ1-2	NA	CASSHADRGSYGYTF	TGTGCCAGCAGCCACGCGGACAGGGGCTCCTATGGCTACACCTTC
NA	TRBV27	TRBJ2-3	NA	CASSFSGETDTQYF	TGTGCCAGCAGTTTTTCGGGAGAGACAGATACGCAGTATTTT
TRBD2	TRBV29-1	TRBJ2-5	NA	CSVGGLAGVETQYF	TGCAGCGTTGGAGGACTAGCGGGAGTTGAGACCCAGTACTTC
NA	TRBV19	TRBJ2-5	NA	CASSIGGQWKETQYF	TGTGCCAGTAGTATTGGTGGACAATGGAAAGAGACCCAGTACTTC
TRBD2	TRBV2	TRBJ2-3	NA	CASRKGRGADTQYF	TGTGCCAGCAGAAAGGGGAGGGGAGCAGATACGCAGTATTTT
NA	TRBV24-1	TRBJ1-2	NA	CATSEGGYGYTF	TGTGCCACCAGTGAGGGGGGCTATGGCTACACCTTC
TRBD1	TRBV19	TRBJ1-6	once	CASSKPGQVSPLHF	TGTGCCAGTAGTAAACCGGGACAGGTTTCACCCCTCCACTTT
TRBD2	TRBV3-1/TRBV3-2	TRBJ2-3	NA	CASSHGVAGVTDTQYF	TGTGCCAGCAGCCACGGAGTAGCGGGAGTTACAGATACGCAGTATTTT
NA	TRBV5-1	TRBJ2-3	NA	CASSPVGGSDTQYF	TGCGCCAGCAGCCCGGTGGGGGGATCAGATACGCAGTATTTT